The sample holds many counts of the clone carrying this TCR beta chain. Antigen specificity is unknown. These data originate in a study of CD8 T cells in ankylosing spondylitis. Study-level points and caveats: Within ankylosing spondylitis blood, a TCR beta motif made up of eight highly homologous variants appeared to be characteristic.

V dropped 4 bases and J dropped 2 bases, with 11 bases sitting between them. The CDR3 length is 14 residues. The V gene's germline CDR1 is SEHNR and CDR2 FQNEAQ (reference sequence). In TCRdb, the 5' RACE reads were re-called with MiXCR into one record per CDR3 protein. The sample holds some 800,000 distinct CDR3 sequences, 12% seen once. This rearrangement joins TRBV7-9 to TRBJ1-1, with TRBD1 as a possible D gene (5 bases). This clonotype was sampled from a male donor with ankylosing spondylitis. Specimen: blood, either unsorted or a sorted T cell fraction (not recorded which). CDR3 protein: CASSSRALNTEAFF. CDR3 DNA sequence: TGTGCCAGCAGCTCCAGGGCGCTCAACACTGAAGCTTTCTTT.